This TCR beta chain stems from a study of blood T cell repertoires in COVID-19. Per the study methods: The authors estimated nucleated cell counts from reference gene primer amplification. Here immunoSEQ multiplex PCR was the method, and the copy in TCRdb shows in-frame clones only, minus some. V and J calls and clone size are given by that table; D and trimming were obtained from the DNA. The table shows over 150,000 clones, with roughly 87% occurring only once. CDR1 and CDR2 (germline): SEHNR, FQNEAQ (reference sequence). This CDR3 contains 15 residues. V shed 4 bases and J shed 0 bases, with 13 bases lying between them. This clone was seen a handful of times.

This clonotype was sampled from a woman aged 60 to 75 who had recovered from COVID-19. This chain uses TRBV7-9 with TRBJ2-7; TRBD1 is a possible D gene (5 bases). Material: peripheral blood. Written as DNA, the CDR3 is TGTGCCAGCAGCTCACGGACATCGAGCTCCTACGAGCAGTACTTC. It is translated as CASSSRTSSSYEQYF.